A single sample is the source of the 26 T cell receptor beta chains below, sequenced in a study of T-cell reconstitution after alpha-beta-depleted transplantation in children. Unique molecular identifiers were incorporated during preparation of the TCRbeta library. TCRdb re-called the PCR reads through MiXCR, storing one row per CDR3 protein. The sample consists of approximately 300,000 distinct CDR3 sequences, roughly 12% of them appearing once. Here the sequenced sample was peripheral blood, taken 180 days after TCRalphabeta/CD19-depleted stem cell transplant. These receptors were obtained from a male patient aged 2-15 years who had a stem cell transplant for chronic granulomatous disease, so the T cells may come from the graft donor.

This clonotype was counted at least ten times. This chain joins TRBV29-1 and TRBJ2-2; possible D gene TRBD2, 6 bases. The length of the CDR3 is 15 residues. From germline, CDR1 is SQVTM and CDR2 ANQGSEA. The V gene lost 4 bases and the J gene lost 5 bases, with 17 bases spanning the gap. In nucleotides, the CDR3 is TGCAGCGTTGCCCCTGGACAACGGGGGACCGGGGAGCTGTTTTTT. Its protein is CSVAPGQRGTGELFF.

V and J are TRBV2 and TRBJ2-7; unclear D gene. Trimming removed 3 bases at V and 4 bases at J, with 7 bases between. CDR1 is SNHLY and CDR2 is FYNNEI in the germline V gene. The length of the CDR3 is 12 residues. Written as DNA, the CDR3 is TGTGCCAGCAGTGAGATGGGTTACGAGCAGTACTTC. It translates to CASSEMGYEQYF. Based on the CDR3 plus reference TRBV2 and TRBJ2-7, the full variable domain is EPEVTQTPSHQVTQMGQEVILRCVPISNHLYFYWYRQILGQKVEFLVSFYNNEISEKSEIFDDQFSVERPDGSNFTLKIRSTKLEDSAMYFCASSEMGYEQYFGPGTRLTVT.

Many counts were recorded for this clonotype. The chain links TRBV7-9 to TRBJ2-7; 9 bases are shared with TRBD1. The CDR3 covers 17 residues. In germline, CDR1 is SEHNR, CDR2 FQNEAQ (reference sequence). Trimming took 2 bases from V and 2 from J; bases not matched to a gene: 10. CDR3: CASSLYAGTGNPYEQYF. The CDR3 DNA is TGTGCCAGCAGCTTATATGCCGGGACAGGGAACCCCTACGAGCAGTACTTC.

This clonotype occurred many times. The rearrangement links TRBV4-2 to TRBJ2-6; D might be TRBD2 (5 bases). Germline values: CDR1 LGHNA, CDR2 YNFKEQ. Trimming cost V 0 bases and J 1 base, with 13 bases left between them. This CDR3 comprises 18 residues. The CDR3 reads CASSQDPTGESGANVLTF. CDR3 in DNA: TGTGCCAGCAGCCAAGATCCCACCGGGGAGTCTGGGGCCAACGTCCTGACTTTC.

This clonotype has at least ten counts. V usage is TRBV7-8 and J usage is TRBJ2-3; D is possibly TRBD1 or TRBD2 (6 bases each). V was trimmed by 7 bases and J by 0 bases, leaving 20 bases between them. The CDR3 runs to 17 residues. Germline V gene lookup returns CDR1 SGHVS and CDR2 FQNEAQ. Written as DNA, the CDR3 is TGTGCCAGCACCCACGACCTCCGGGGGACAAGCACAGATACGCAGTATTTT. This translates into CASTHDLRGTSTDTQYF.

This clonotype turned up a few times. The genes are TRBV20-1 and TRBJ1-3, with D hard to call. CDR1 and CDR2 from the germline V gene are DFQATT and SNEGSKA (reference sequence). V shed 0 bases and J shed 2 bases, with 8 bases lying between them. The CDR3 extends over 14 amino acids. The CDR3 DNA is TGCAGTGCTAGAGATTTAGGGCCTGGAAACACCATATATTTT. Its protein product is CSARDLGPGNTIYF.

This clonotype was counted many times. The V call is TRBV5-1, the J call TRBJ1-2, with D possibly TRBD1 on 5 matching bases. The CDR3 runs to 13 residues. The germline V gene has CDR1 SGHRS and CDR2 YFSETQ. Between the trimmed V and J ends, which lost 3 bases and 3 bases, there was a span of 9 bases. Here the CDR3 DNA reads TGCGCCAGCAGCTCCGGGACCGACTATGGCTACACCTTC. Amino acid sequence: CASSSGTDYGYTF.

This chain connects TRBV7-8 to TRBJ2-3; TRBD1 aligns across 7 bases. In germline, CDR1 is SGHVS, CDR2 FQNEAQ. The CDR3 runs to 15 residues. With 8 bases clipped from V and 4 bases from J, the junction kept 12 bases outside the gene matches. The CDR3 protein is CASGSNRGRADTQYF. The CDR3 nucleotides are TGTGCCAGCGGCTCTAACAGGGGTCGGGCAGATACGCAGTATTTT.

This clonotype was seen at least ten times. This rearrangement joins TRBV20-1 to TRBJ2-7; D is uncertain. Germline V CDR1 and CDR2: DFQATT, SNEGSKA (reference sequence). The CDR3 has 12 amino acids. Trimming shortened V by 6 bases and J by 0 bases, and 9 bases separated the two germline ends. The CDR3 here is CSAGISSYEQYF. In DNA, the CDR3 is TGCAGTGCGGGCATCAGCTCCTACGAGCAGTACTTC.

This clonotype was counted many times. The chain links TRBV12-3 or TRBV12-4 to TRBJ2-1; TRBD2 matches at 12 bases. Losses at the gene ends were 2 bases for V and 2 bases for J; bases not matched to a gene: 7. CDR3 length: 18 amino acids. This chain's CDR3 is CASSLTASGRAPYNEQFF. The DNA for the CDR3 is TGTGCCAGCAGTTTAACGGCTAGCGGGAGGGCCCCCTACAATGAGCAGTTCTTC.

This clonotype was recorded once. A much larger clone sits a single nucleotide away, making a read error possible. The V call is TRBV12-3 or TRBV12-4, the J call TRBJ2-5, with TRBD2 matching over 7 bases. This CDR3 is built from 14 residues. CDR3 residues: CASRAGLLQEAQYF. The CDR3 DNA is TGTGCCAGCAGAGCGGGACTCCTTCAAGAGGCCCAGTACTTC.

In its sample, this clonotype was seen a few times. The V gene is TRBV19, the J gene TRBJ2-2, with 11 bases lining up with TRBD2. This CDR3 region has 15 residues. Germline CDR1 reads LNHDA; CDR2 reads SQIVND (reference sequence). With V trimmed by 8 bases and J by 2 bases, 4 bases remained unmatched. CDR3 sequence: CASRLAGTNTGELFF. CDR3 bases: TGTGCCAGTCGACTAGCGGGGACCAACACCGGGGAGCTGTTTTTT.

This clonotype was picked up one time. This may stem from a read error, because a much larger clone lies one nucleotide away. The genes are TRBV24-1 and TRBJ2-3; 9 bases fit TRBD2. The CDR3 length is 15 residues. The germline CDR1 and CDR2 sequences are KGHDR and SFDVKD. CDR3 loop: CATSAAGGGTDTRYF. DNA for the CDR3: TGTGCCACCAGTGCGGCGGGAGGGGGTACAGATACGCGGTATTTT.

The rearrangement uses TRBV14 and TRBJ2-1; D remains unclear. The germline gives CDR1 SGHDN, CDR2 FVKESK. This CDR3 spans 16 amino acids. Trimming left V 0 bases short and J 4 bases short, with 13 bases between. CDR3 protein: CASSQDLPLGYNEQFF. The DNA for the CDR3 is TGTGCCAGCAGCCAAGATCTTCCACTGGGTTACAATGAGCAGTTCTTC.

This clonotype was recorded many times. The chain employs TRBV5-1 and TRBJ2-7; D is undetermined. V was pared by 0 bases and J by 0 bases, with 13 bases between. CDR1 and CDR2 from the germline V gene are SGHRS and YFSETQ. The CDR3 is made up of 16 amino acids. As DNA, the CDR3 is TGCGCCAGCAGCTTGGTAGGCCAGCCCAGCTCCTACGAGCAGTACTTC. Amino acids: CASSLVGQPSSYEQYF.

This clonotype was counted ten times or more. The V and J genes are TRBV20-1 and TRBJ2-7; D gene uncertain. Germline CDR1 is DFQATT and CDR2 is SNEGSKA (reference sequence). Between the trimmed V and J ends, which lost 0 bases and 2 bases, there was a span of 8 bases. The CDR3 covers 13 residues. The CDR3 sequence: CSARDPAPYEQYF. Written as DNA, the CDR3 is TGCAGTGCTAGAGATCCAGCGCCCTACGAGCAGTACTTC.

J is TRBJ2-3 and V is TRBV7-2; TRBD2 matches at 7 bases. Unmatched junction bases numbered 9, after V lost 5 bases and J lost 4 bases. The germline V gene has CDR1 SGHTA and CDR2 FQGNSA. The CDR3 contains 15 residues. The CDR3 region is CASSPFWGGADTQYF. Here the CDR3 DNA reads TGTGCCAGCAGCCCTTTTTGGGGGGGGGCAGATACGCAGTATTTT.

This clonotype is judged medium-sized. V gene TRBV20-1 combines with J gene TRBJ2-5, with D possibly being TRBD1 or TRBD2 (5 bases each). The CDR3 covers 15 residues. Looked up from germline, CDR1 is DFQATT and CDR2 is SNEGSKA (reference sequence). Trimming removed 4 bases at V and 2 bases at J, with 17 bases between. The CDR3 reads CSANQQGRRQETQYF. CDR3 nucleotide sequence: TGCAGTGCTAATCAGCAGGGACGACGTCAAGAGACCCAGTACTTC.

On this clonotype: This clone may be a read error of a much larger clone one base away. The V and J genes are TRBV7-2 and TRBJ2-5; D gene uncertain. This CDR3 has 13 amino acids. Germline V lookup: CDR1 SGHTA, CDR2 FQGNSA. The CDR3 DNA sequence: TGTGCCAGCGGCTTAATAGTCGGGGAGACCCAGTACTTC. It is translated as CASGLIVGETQYF.

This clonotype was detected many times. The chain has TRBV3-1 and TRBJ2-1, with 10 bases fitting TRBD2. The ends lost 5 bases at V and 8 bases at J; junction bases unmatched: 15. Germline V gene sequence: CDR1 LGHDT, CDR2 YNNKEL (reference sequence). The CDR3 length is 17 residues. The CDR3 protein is CASSARSVAGGWDEQFF. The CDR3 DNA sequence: TGTGCCAGCAGCGCCCGGTCGGTAGCGGGGGGCTGGGATGAGCAGTTCTTC.

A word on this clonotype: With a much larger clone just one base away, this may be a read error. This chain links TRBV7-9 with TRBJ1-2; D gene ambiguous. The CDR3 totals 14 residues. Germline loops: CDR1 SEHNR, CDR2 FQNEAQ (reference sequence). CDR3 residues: CASSLAAADYGFTF. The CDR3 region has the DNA TGTGCCAGCAGCTTAGCGGCCGCTGACTATGGCTTCACCTTC.

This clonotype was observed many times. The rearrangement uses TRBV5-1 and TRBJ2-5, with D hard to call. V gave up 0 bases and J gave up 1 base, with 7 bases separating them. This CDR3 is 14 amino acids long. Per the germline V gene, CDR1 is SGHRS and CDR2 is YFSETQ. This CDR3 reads CASSLGGPQETQYF. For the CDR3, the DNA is TGCGCCAGCAGCTTGGGCGGACCCCAAGAGACCCAGTACTTC. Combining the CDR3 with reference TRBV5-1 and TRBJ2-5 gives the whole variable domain KAGVTQTPRYLIKTRGQQVTLSCSPISGHRSVSWYQQTPGQGLQFLFEYFSETQRNKGNFPGRFSGRQFSNSRSEMNVSTLELGDSALYLCASSLGGPQETQYFGPGTRLLVL.

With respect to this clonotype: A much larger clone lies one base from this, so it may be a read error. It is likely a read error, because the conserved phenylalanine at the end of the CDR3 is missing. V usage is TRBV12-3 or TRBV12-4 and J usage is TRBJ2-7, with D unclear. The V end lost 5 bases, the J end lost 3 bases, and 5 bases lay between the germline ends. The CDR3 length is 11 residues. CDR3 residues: CASSNGYEQYS. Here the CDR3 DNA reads TGTGCCAGCAGTAACGGCTACGAGCAGTACTCC.

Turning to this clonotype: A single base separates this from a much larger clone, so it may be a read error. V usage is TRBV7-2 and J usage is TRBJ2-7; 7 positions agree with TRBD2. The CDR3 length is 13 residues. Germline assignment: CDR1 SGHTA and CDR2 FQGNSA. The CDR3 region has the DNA TGTGCCAGCAGCCAGCGACTCCGGGAGGTTCCGGACTTC. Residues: CASSQRLREVPDF.

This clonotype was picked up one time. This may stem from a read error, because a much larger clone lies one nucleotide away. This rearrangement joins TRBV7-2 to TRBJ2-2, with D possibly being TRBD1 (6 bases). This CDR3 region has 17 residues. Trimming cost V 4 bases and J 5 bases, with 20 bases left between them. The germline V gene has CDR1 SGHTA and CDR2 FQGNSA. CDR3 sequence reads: CASSSLRTGNRTGELFF. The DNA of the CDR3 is TGTGCCAGCAGCTCCCTAAGAACAGGGAATAGAACCGGGGAGCTGTTTTTT.

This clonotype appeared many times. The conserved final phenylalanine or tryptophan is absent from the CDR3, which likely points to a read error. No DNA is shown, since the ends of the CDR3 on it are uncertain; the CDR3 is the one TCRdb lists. CDR3 in amino acids: CASSLLYQRWGVL. The chain has TRBV19 and TRBJ1-1; the D call of TRBD1 is as the table states it, not checked on the DNA. The CDR3 totals 13 residues, both ends included. Looked up from germline, CDR1 is LNHDA and CDR2 is SQIVND (reference sequence).